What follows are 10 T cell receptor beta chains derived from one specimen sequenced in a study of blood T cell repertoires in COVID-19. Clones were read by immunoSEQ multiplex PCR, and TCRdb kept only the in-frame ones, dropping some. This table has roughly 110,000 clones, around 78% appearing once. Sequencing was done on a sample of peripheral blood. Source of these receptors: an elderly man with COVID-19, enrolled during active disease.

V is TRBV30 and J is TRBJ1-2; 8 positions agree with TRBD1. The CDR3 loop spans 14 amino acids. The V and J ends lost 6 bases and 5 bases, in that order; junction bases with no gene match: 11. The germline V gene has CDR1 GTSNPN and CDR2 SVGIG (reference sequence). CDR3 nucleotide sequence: TGTGCCTGCACCCCCTGGACAGGGTCGTATGGCTACACCTTC. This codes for CACTPWTGSYGYTF. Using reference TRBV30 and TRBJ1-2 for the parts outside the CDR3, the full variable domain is SQTIHQWPATLVQPVGSPLSLECTVEGTSNPNLYWYRQAAGRGLQLLFYSVGIGQISSEVPQNLSASRPQDRQFILSSKKLLLSDSGFYLCACTPWTGSYGYTFGSGTRLTVV.

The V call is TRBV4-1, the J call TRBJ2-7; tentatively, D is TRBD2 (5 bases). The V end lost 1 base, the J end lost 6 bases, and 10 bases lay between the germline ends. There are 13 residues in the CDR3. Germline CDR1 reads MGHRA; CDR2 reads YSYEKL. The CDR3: CASSQVGVPEQYF. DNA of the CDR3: TGCGCCAGCAGCCAAGTCGGGGTACCCGAGCAGTACTTC.

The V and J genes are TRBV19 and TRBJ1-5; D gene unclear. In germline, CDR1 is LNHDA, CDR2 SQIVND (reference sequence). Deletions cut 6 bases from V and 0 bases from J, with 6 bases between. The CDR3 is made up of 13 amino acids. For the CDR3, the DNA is TGTGCCAGTAGCCTCGTTAGCAATCAGCCCCAGCATTTT. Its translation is CASSLVSNQPQHF.

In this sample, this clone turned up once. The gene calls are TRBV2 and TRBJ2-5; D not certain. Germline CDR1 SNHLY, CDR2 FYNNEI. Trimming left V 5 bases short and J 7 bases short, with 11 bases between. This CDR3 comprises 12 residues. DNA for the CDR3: TGTGCCAGCAGTTCAGAGGTGCGGACCCAGTACTTC. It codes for CASSSEVRTQYF.

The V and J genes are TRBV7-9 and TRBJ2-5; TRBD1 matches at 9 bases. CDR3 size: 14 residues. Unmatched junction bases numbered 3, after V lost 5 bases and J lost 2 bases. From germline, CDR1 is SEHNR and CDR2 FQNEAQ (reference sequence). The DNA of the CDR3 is TGTGCCAGCAGCAGGACAGGGGCACAAGAGACCCAGTACTTC. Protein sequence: CASSRTGAQETQYF. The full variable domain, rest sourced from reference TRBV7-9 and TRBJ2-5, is DTGVSQNPRHKITKRGQNVTFRCDPISEHNRLYWYRQTLGQGPEFLTYFQNEAQLEKSRLLSDRFSAERPKGSFSTLEIQRTEQGDSAMYLCASSRTGAQETQYFGPGTRLLVL.

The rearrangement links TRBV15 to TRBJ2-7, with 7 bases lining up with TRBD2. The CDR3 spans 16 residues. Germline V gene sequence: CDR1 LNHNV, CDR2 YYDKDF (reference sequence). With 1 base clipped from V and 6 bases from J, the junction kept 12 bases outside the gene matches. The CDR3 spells CATSRGQSAGEGEQYF. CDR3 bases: TGTGCCACCAGCAGAGGGCAGAGCGCGGGAGAGGGCGAGCAGTACTTC. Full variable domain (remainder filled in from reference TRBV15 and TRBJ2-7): DAMVIQNPRYQVTQFGKPVTLSCSQTLNHNVMYWYQQKSSQAPKLLFHYYDKDFNNEADTPDNFQSRRPNTSFCFLDIRSPGLGDTAMYLCATSRGQSAGEGEQYFGPGTRLTVT.

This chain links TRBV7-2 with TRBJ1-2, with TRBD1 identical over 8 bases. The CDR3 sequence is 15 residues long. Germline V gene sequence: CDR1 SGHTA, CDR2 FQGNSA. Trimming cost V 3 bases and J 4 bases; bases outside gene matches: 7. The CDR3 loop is CASSFGQGGVYGYTF. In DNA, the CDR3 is TGTGCCAGCAGCTTCGGACAGGGCGGCGTCTATGGCTACACCTTC.

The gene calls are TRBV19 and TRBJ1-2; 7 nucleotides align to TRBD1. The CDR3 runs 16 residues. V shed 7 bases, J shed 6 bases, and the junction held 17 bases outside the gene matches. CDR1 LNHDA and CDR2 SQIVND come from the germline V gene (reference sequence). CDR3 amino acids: CASTPRGRGSFNGYTF. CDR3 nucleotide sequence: TGTGCCAGTACCCCCCGTGGCAGGGGGAGTTTTAATGGCTACACCTTC.

The CDR3 bases are TGTGCCAGTAGTATAGGGACGGGACAGGGCGGCACCGGGGAGCTGTTTTTT. It encodes CASSIGTGQGGTGELFF. This chain connects TRBV19 to TRBJ2-2; 9 bases map to TRBD1. The CDR3 sequence is 17 residues long. Germline V gene data show CDR1 as LNHDA and CDR2 as SQIVND (reference sequence). The ends lost 1 base at V and 4 bases at J; junction bases unmatched: 7.

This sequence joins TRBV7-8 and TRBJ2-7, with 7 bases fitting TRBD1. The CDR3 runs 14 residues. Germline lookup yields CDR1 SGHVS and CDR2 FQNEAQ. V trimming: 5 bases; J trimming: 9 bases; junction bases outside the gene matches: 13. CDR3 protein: CASSPTGQAVGQYF. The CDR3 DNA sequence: TGTGCCAGCAGCCCGACAGGACAGGCGGTCGGGCAGTACTTC.